This TCR beta chain was identified during a study of shared clonotypes between healthy human individuals. The CDR3 is 15 amino acids. Germline assignment: CDR1 MNHEY and CDR2 SVGAGI. V lost 0 bases to trimming and J lost 0 bases, with 6 bases between them. Generated by immunoSEQ multiplex PCR, the TCRdb table keeps only in-frame clones and is missing some. The profile shows more than 2 million clones, around 95% of them singletons. The CD4+ fraction was divided into a CD45RA+ naive subset and a CD45RA-negative memory subset. For this clone: This sample includes further DNA sequences coding for the same CDR3.

V gene TRBV6-5 combines with J gene TRBJ1-3; no firm D call. Sequencing was performed on naive CD4+ T cells sorted from blood. Noted subset: CD45RA+ positively selected. The sequence was obtained from a man aged 18 to 30 in good health. CDR3 loop: CASSYSGSSGNTIYF. The CDR3 DNA reads as TGTGCCAGCAGTTACTCGGGGAGCTCTGGAAACACCATATATTTT.